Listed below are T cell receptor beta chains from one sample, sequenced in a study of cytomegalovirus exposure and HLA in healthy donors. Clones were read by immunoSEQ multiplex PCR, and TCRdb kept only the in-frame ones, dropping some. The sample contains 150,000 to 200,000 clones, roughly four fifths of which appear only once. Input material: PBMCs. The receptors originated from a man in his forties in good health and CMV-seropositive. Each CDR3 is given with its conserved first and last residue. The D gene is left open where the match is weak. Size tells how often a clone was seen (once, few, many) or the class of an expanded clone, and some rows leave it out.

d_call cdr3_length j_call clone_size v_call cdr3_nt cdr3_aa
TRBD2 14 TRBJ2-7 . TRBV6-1 TGTGCCAGCAGTGATGGACTAGGCCCCTACGAGCAGTACTTC CASSDGLGPYEQYF
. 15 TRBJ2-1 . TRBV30 TGTGCCTGGAGGGTTACCGGGAGCTCCTACAATGAGCAGTTCTTC CAWRVTGSSYNEQFF
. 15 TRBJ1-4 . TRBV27 TGTGCCAGCAGTTTATTAGGGGGAGTTAAGGAAAAACTGTTTTTT CASSLLGGVKEKLFF
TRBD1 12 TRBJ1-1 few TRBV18 TGTGCCAGCTCACCAAGACAGGGCGAAGCTTTCTTT CASSPRQGEAFF
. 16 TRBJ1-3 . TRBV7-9 TGTGCCAGCAGCTGGGGGGGCTTCTACTCTGGAAACACCATATATTTT CASSWGGFYSGNTIYF
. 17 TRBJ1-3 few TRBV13 TGTGCCAGCAGCTTAGGCCTACAGGGCCACTCTGGAAACACCATATATTTT CASSLGLQGHSGNTIYF
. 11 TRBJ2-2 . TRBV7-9 TGTGCCAGCGGCTTCGGCGGGGAGCTGTTTTTT CASGFGGELFF
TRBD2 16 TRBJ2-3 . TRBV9 TGTGCCAGCAGCGTAGCCCCAGCGGGGGCCACAGATACGCAGTATTTT CASSVAPAGATDTQYF
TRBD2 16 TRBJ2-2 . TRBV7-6 TGTGCCAGCCGGACGGGAGGGCCTTGGGACACCGGGGAGCTGTTTTTT CASRTGGPWDTGELFF
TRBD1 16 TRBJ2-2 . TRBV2 TGTGCCAGCAGGAGGGGCGGGACAGGGGGTACCGGGGAGCTGTTTTTT CASRRGGTGGTGELFF
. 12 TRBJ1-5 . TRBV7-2 TGTGCCAGCAGCTTGCAGAATCAGCCCCAGCATTTT CASSLQNQPQHF
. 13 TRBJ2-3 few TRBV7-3 TGTGCCAGCAGCCAAAGAGCGACAGATACGCAGTATTTT CASSQRATDTQYF
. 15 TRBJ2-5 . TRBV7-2 TGTGCCAGCAGCCCCCTCTCAGGGGGGTACGAGACCCAGTACTTC CASSPLSGGYETQYF
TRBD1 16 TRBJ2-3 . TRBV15 TGTGCCACCAGCAGAAGCCGGGACAGAAGCACAGATACGCAGTATTTT CATSRSRDRSTDTQYF
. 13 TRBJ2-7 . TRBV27 TGTGCCAGCAGTTACAACAGGAGATACGAGCAGTACTTC CASSYNRRYEQYF
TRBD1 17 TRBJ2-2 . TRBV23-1 TGCGCCAGCCTACGACAGGGGCGCCGGTTTGACACCGGGGAGCTGTTTTTT CASLRQGRRFDTGELFF
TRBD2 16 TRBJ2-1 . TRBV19 TGTGCCAGTAGTACCTCCCGGACTAGCGGTCTCAGTGAGCAGTTCTTC CASSTSRTSGLSEQFF
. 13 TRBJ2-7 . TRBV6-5 TGTGCCAGCAGTTATCACAGGGACGGCGAGCAGTACTTC CASSYHRDGEQYF
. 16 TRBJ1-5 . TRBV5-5 TGTGCCAGCAGCTTGGCCTCGAGGACAGTTAATCAGCCCCAGCATTTT CASSLASRTVNQPQHF
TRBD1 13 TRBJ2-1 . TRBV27 TGTGCCAGCAGGACAGGGAATTTTTATGAGCAGTTCTTC CASRTGNFYEQFF
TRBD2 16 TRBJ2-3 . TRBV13 TGTGCCAGCAGCGCGTCCGGGACTAGCTTTAGTGATACGCAGTATTTT CASSASGTSFSDTQYF
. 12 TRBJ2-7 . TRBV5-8 TGTGCCAGCAGCCAGATAACCTACGAGCAGTACTTC CASSQITYEQYF
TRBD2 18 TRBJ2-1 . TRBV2 TGTGCCAGCAGCGCAACTAGCGGGGGGGGACCACCCTACAATGAGCAGTTCTTC CASSATSGGGPPYNEQFF
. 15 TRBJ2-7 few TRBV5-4 TGTGCCAGCAGTAGTGACTACGTCAAAACCTACGAGCAGTACTTC CASSSDYVKTYEQYF
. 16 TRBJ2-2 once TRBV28 TGTGCCAGCAGACCTCGTGCGGTTTCTCTTACCGGGGAGCTGTTTTTT CASRPRAVSLTGELFF
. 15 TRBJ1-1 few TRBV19 TGTGCCAGTAGTATTGCCCCGGGGTCGGGCACTGAAGCTTTCTTT CASSIAPGSGTEAFF
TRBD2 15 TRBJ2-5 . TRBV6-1 TGTGCCAGCAGATTGCTAGCGGGATCCCAAGAGACCCAGTACTTC CASRLLAGSQETQYF
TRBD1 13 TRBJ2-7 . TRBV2 TGTGCCAGCAGGGGGGACAGTTCCTACGAGCAGTACTTC CASRGDSSYEQYF
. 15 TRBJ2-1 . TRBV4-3 TGCGCCAGCAGCCAAGATCCCGGCCCGGGGAGTGAGCAGTTCTTC CASSQDPGPGSEQFF
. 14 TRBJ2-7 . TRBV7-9 TGTGCCAGCAGCTTAGCGGTCGGTGGCTACGAGCAGTACTTC CASSLAVGGYEQYF
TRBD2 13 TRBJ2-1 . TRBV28 TGTGCCAGCAGTCTTCAGACTAGCGGGAGTAAGTTCTTC CASSLQTSGSKFF
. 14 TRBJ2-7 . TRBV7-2 TGTGCCAGCAGTCCCTCAGGGGCGGGCTACGAGCAGTACTTC CASSPSGAGYEQYF
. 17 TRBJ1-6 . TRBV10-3 TGTGCCATCAGTGAGTCGTCACCGAGCTCCTATAATTCACCCCTCCACTTT CAISESSPSSYNSPLHF
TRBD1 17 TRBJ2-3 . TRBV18 TGTGCCAGCTCACGGGACAGCCCTAATCTAGGCACAGATACGCAGTATTTT CASSRDSPNLGTDTQYF
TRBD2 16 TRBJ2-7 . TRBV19 TGTGCCAGTAGTATTTCCGGGACTAGCGCCGTTTACGAGCAGTACTTC CASSISGTSAVYEQYF
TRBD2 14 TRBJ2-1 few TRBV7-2 TGTGCCAGCACCCCTCGTGGCGGGAGGGCCGAGAAGTTCTTC CASTPRGGRAEKFF
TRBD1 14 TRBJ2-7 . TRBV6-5 TGTGCCAGCAGTTCGGGACAGGGTGTGCACGAGCAGTACTTC CASSSGQGVHEQYF
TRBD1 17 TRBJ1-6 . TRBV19 TGTGCCAGTACCCCGGGGCCTGGACAGGCCGATAATTCACCCCTCCACTTT CASTPGPGQADNSPLHF
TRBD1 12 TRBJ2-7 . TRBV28 TGTGCCAGTTGGGAGCAGGGGGAAAACAGGTACTTC CASWEQGENRYF
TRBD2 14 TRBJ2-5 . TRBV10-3 TGTGCCATTCACGGCGGGAGGAAGGGTGAGACCCAGTACTTC CAIHGGRKGETQYF
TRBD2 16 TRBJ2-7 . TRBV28 TGTGCCAGCAGTTGGACCGGAGCGGGAGGAGACTACGAGCAGTACTTC CASSWTGAGGDYEQYF
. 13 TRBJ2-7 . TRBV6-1 TGTGCCAGCAGTGAATGGCTTAACTACGAGCAGTACTTC CASSEWLNYEQYF
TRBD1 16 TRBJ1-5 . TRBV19 TGTGCCAGTAGTACACAGGGGGCTGGGGGCAATCAGCCCCAGCATTTT CASSTQGAGGNQPQHF
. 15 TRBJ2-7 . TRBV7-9 TGTGCCAGCAGCTACCCCCTCGCAGGGTTCGACGAGCAGTACTTC CASSYPLAGFDEQYF
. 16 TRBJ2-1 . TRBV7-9 TGTGCCAGCACCCCAGCGGGACAGGCCTTCTACAATGAGCAGTTCTTC CASTPAGQAFYNEQFF
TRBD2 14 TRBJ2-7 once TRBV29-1 TGCAGCGCAACCAGGACTAGCGGGAGCTACGAGCAGTACTTC CSATRTSGSYEQYF
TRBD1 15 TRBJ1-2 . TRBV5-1 TGCGCCAGCAGCACAGACAGGGATTTTAACTATGGCTACACCTTC CASSTDRDFNYGYTF
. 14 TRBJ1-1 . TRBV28 TGTGCCAGCAGTTTTGGGGCCGGGAACACTGAAGCTTTCTTT CASSFGAGNTEAFF
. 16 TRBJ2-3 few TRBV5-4 TGTGCCAGCAGCTTGGATAGCATCCCCCCCACAGATACGCAGTATTTT CASSLDSIPPTDTQYF
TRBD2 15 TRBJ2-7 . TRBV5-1 TGCGCCAGCAGAGGGGGGACTAGCGGCTCCTACGAGCAGTACTTC CASRGGTSGSYEQYF
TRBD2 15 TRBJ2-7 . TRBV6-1 TGTGCTAGCAGGCGAACCTGGGAGGGATCCTACGAGCAGTACTTC CASRRTWEGSYEQYF
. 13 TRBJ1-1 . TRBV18 TGTGCCAGCTCATGGGCCCAGGGCACTGAAGCTTTCTTT CASSWAQGTEAFF
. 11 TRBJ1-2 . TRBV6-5 TGTGCCAGCCACAGTAACTATGGCTACACCTTC CASHSNYGYTF
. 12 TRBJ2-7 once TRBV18 TGTGCCAGCTCCCAGGACAGCTACGAGCAGTACTTC CASSQDSYEQYF